The next 32 T cell receptor beta chains were all read from a single sample in a study of shared clonotypes between healthy human individuals. The protocol was immunoSEQ multiplex PCR, while the TCRdb copy is restricted to in-frame clones and leaves out a portion. Among roughly 2.2 million clones, around 93% were seen once, and the ten largest hold 0.37%. The sample consisted of naive CD4+ T cells from PBMCs. The subset here: CD45RA+ positively selected. These receptors were obtained from a man between 18 and 29 years old in good health. Some clones in this sample may be carry-over from other donors' samples.

The rearrangement links TRBV6-1 to TRBJ2-1; 9 nucleotides match TRBD2. Per the germline V gene, CDR1 is MNHNS and CDR2 is SASEGT. V lost 8 bases and J lost 2; bases outside the gene matches: 4. CDR3 length: 14 amino acids. The CDR3: CASVAGVAYNEQFF. The CDR3 DNA follows: TGTGCCAGCGTAGCGGGAGTGGCCTACAATGAGCAGTTCTTC.

V and J are TRBV5-1 and TRBJ2-2; D may be TRBD2 (5 bases). This CDR3 comprises 13 residues. Trimming removed 4 bases at V and 6 bases at J, with 10 bases between. Germline V CDR1 and CDR2: SGHRS, YFSETQ. CDR3 loop: CASSTGLAGELFF. The CDR3, as DNA: TGCGCCAGCAGCACCGGACTTGCCGGGGAGCTGTTTTTT. The variable domain in full, with the rest retrieved from reference TRBV5-1 and TRBJ2-2, is KAGVTQTPRYLIKTRGQQVTLSCSPISGHRSVSWYQQTPGQGLQFLFEYFSETQRNKGNFPGRFSGRQFSNSRSEMNVSTLELGDSALYLCASSTGLAGELFFGEGSRLTVL.

As concerns this clone: A clone one base away is much larger, so this may be a read error. The identical CDR3 is also encoded by other nucleotide sequences in the sample. The rearrangement links TRBV5-4 to TRBJ1-1; tentatively, D is TRBD1 (5 bases). Germline-derived CDR1 and CDR2 are SGHNT and YYREEE (reference sequence). This CDR3 spans 14 amino acids. V was pared by 0 bases and J by 1 base, with 7 bases between. CDR3 residues: CASSLGGTNTEAFF. DNA for the CDR3: TGTGCCAGCAGCTTGGGAGGGACGAACACTGAAGCTTTCTTT.

V is TRBV11-2 and J is TRBJ1-2; D is unclear. The CDR3 length is 12 residues. Between the trimmed V and J ends, which lost 5 bases and 4 bases, there was a span of 8 bases. The V gene's germline CDR1 is SGHAT and CDR2 FQNNGV. CDR3: CASSAHSYGYTF. The CDR3 DNA is TGTGCCAGCAGCGCTCACTCCTATGGCTACACCTTC.

The chain recombines TRBV4-1 with TRBJ2-5; perhaps TRBD2 as D (6 bases). Trimming left V 8 bases short and J 3 bases short, with 13 bases between. This CDR3 comprises 13 residues. In germline, CDR1 is MGHRA, CDR2 YSYEKL. The CDR3, as DNA: TGCGCCAGCGCCGGGGCTAGCGAAGAGACCCAGTACTTC. It codes for CASAGASEETQYF.

This chain connects TRBV6-6 to TRBJ2-7; perhaps D is TRBD1 or TRBD2 (6 bases each). V lost 6 bases, J lost 5 bases, and 17 bases lay in between. Germline lookup yields CDR1 MNHNY and CDR2 SVGAGI (reference sequence). CDR3 length: 14 amino acids. The CDR3: CASRPDGGGHEQYF. The CDR3 bases are TGTGCCAGCAGACCCGACGGAGGGGGTCACGAGCAGTACTTC.

The chain carries TRBV29-1 and TRBJ1-2; 12 bases are a match to TRBD1. The length of the CDR3 is 15 residues. Germline V gives CDR1 SQVTM, CDR2 ANQGSEA. Germline trimming cut 0 bases from V and 6 bases from J; bases unmatched to any gene: 5. DNA of the CDR3: TGCAGCGTTGAAGAGCCGGGACAGGGGGCGGATGGCTACACCTTC. Amino acids: CSVEEPGQGADGYTF.

The chain joins TRBV5-6 to TRBJ2-2; unclear D gene. CDR3 size: 14 residues. CDR1 and CDR2 (germline): SGHDT, YYEEEE. V was trimmed by 4 bases and J by 4 bases, leaving 11 bases between them. CDR3 nucleotides: TGTGCCAGCAGCGAACAACAAGCCACCGGGGAGCTGTTTTTT. The encoded protein is CASSEQQATGELFF.

The chain employs TRBV7-9 and TRBJ2-7; 8 bases are shared with TRBD1. With 4 bases clipped from V and 0 bases from J, the junction kept 5 bases outside the gene matches. Germline CDR1 and CDR2: SEHNR and FQNEAQ (reference sequence). CDR3 size: 15 residues. The CDR3 DNA is TGTGCCAGCAGCTCCCGGACAGGGAACTCCTACGAGCAGTACTTC. It is translated as CASSSRTGNSYEQYF. The whole variable domain, remainder taken from reference TRBV7-9 and TRBJ2-7, is DTGVSQNPRHKITKRGQNVTFRCDPISEHNRLYWYRQTLGQGPEFLTYFQNEAQLEKSRLLSDRFSAERPKGSFSTLEIQRTEQGDSAMYLCASSSRTGNSYEQYFGPGTRLTVT.

This rearrangement joins TRBV5-4 to TRBJ1-3; D might be TRBD1 (6 bases). The CDR3 contains 15 residues. V lost 4 bases and J lost 2, with 13 bases in between. The V gene's germline CDR1 is SGHNT and CDR2 YYREEE (reference sequence). CDR3 loop: CASSAAGVAGNTIYF. Here the CDR3 DNA reads TGTGCCAGCAGCGCTGCAGGGGTGGCTGGAAACACCATATATTTT.

The genes are TRBV28 and TRBJ2-3; 13 nucleotides match TRBD2. The CDR3 has 17 amino acids. Germline CDR1 is MDHEN and CDR2 is SYDVKM. The V segment lost 7 bases and the J segment 2 bases; nucleotides outside the gene matches: 9. The chain's CDR3 is CASKSGTSGIYTDTQYF. The CDR3 DNA reads TGTGCCAGCAAATCGGGGACTAGCGGGATCTACACAGATACGCAGTATTTT.

The chain couples TRBV4-2 to TRBJ1-3; 12 bases match TRBD1. Germline CDR1 and CDR2: LGHNA and YNFKEQ. This CDR3 is built from 17 residues. The V segment lost 4 bases and the J segment 4 bases; nucleotides outside the gene matches: 8. CDR3 sequence reads: CASSPGTGGLFGNTIYF. The CDR3 coding sequence is TGTGCCAGCAGCCCGGGGACAGGGGGCCTTTTCGGAAACACCATATATTTT.

For this clone: A junction end diverges from the germline sequence, so it may reflect a read error. The rearrangement joins TRBV7-8 to TRBJ2-5; 7 bases fit TRBD2. Germline V CDR1 and CDR2: SGHVS, FQNEAQ. This CDR3 has 13 amino acids. This chain's CDR3 is CASSLDLLARDDF. The CDR3 DNA is TGTGCCAGCAGCTTAGACTTACTAGCGCGAGACGACTTC. Based on the CDR3 plus reference TRBV7-8 and TRBJ2-5, the full variable domain is GAGVSQSPRYKVAKRGQDVALRCDPISGHVSLFWYQQALGQGPEFLTYFQNEAQLDKSGLPSDRFFAERPEGSVSTLKIQRTQQEDSAVYLCASSLDLLARDDFGPGTRLLVL.

The V and J genes are TRBV15 and TRBJ1-4; D not resolved. Germline loops: CDR1 LNHNV, CDR2 YYDKDF (reference sequence). The CDR3 spans 17 residues. Trimming cost V 1 base and J 0 bases, with 12 bases left between them. CDR3 sequence reads: CATSRVKQTATNEKLFF. The CDR3 bases are TGTGCCACCAGCAGAGTCAAGCAGACGGCAACTAATGAAAAACTGTTTTTT.

This chain links TRBV7-3 with TRBJ2-2; D call uncertain. Germline assignment: CDR1 SGHTA and CDR2 FQGTGA. Trimming shortened V by 3 bases and J by 7 bases, and 6 bases separated the two germline ends. This CDR3 contains 12 residues. CDR3 sequence (DNA): TGTGCCAGCAGCTTTGGCGGCGGGGAGCTGTTTTTT. This translates into CASSFGGGELFF.

The chain carries TRBV6-5 and TRBJ1-5; TRBD1 agrees at 9 bases. The CDR3 covers 15 residues. With 8 bases clipped from V and 4 bases from J, the junction kept 9 bases outside the gene matches. Germline V gene lookup returns CDR1 MNHEY and CDR2 SVGAGI. CDR3 nucleotides: TGTGCCAGCCGCCCGGGGACAGGGTTTAATCAGCCCCAGCATTTT. Translating gives CASRPGTGFNQPQHF.

This sequence joins TRBV5-1 and TRBJ2-7, with 10 nucleotides matching TRBD1. Per the germline V gene, CDR1 is SGHRS and CDR2 is YFSETQ. V was clipped by 2 bases and J by 3 bases; unmatched bases: 8. The CDR3 loop spans 16 amino acids. The CDR3 is CASSFPGTGVYYEQYF. The DNA of the CDR3 is TGCGCCAGCAGCTTCCCCGGGACAGGGGTATACTACGAGCAGTACTTC.

This chain connects TRBV7-2 to TRBJ1-2; D call uncertain. The CDR3 consists of 14 residues. V lost 1 base and J 5 bases, leaving 11 bases between the germline ends. CDR1 and CDR2 from the germline V gene are SGHTA and FQGNSA. The CDR3 nucleotides read TGTGCCAGCAGCTTAGGTTTGGGAATGTATGGCTACACCTTC. Translation: CASSLGLGMYGYTF.

In DNA, the CDR3 is TGCGCCAGCGGGGAGAGACAGGGCCGCTTTAACTATGGCTACACCTTC. Amino acids: CASGERQGRFNYGYTF. V and J are TRBV5-1 and TRBJ1-2, with TRBD1 matching 7 bases. This CDR3 is built from 16 residues. Trimming cost V 7 bases and J 1 base; bases outside gene matches: 13. Per the germline V gene, CDR1 is SGHRS and CDR2 is YFSETQ.

The chain carries TRBV7-2 and TRBJ2-2; perhaps TRBD2 as D (6 bases). The CDR3 has 17 residues. V was shortened by 5 bases and J by 5 bases, with 21 bases between the two germline ends. The germline V gene has CDR1 SGHTA and CDR2 FQGNSA. The CDR3 DNA reads as TGTGCCAGCAGCCCCCAGCCCGTCGGCGGGATTACCGGGGAGCTGTTTTTT. Translating it yields CASSPQPVGGITGELFF.

The rearrangement links TRBV6-1 to TRBJ1-5; D not certain. The germline V gene has CDR1 MNHNS and CDR2 SASEGT. V was shortened by 5 bases and J by 3 bases, with 2 bases between the two germline ends. The CDR3 has 11 residues. The CDR3 region is CASSTNQPQHF. CDR3 coding DNA: TGTGCCAGCAGTACCAATCAGCCCCAGCATTTT.

CDR3: CASSYSIINEQFF. The CDR3 DNA follows: TGTGCCAGCAGTTACTCGATCATTAATGAGCAGTTCTTC. The chain couples TRBV6-5 to TRBJ2-1; D ambiguous. The germline gives CDR1 MNHEY, CDR2 SVGAGI. The CDR3 is 13 amino acids. The V end was cut by 0 bases, the J end by 7 bases, with 7 bases between.

On this clone itself: The same CDR3 can be traced to other DNA sequences in this sample. J is TRBJ2-5 and V is TRBV11-3; a possible D gene is TRBD2 (6 bases). CDR1 and CDR2 from the germline V gene are SGHNT and YENEEA. The CDR3 loop spans 15 amino acids. Between the trimmed V and J ends, which lost 1 base and 2 bases, there was a span of 11 bases. CDR3 coding DNA: TGTGCCAGCAGCTTAGCTGGGACTGCTCAAGAGACCCAGTACTTC. This gives the protein CASSLAGTAQETQYF. The entire variable domain, with the rest obtained from reference TRBV11-3 and TRBJ2-5, is as follows: EAGVVQSPRYKIIEKKQPVAFWCNPISGHNTLYWYLQNLGQGPELLIRYENEEAVDDSQLPKDRFSAERLKGVDSTLKIQPAELGDSAVYLCASSLAGTAQETQYFGPGTRLLVL.

This CDR3 is CASSAGTSLYVLGMEQFF. The CDR3 coding sequence is TGTGCCAGCAGCGCCGGGACCTCCCTGTACGTCCTTGGTATGGAGCAGTTCTTC. V gene TRBV7-9 combines with J gene TRBJ2-1; the D gene could be TRBD1 or TRBD2 (5 bases each). Per germline, CDR1 SEHNR and CDR2 FQNEAQ (reference sequence). The CDR3 is 18 residues long. Deletions cut 5 bases from V and 10 bases from J, with 30 bases between.

The V gene is TRBV1, the J gene TRBJ1-1; TRBD1, the D gene given by the table, was not confirmed from the DNA. TRBV1 is a pseudogene segment. This CDR3 is built from 16 residues. The CDR3: CTSSQDGQWENTEAFF. The DNA for the CDR3 is TGCACCAGCAGCCAAGATGGACAGTGGGAAAACACTGAAGCTTTCTTT.

In regard to this clone: Within the sample, other DNA sequences also encode this same CDR3. The CDR3 bases are TGTGCCAGCAGCGTAGAGGGGGGCAGGGAGACCCAGTACTTC. Encoded protein: CASSVEGGRETQYF. The V and J genes are TRBV9 and TRBJ2-5; the D gene could be TRBD1 or TRBD2 (6 bases each). V lost 0 bases and J 5 bases, leaving 11 bases between the germline ends. Germline V gene data show CDR1 as SGDLS and CDR2 as YYNGEE. The CDR3 runs 14 residues.

The chain employs TRBV2 and TRBJ1-4, with 7 bases that match TRBD1. The CDR3 is 13 amino acids. Trimming cost V 8 bases and J 7 bases; bases outside gene matches: 7. CDR1 and CDR2 from the germline V gene are SNHLY and FYNNEI. CDR3 nucleotide sequence: TGTGCCAGCGATCCAGGGGGGTCTGAAAAACTGTTTTTT. Its translation: CASDPGGSEKLFF.

This chain links TRBV6-6 with TRBJ1-2, with D tentatively TRBD1 (6 bases). Germline CDR1 reads MNHNY; CDR2 reads SVGAGI (reference sequence). This CDR3 region has 16 residues. The V end lost 2 bases, the J end lost 7 bases, and 20 bases lay between the germline ends. The CDR3 spells CASSYTTGTSGGGYTF. CDR3 coding DNA: TGTGCCAGCAGTTACACGACCGGGACAAGTGGAGGTGGCTACACCTTC.

J is TRBJ2-1 and V is TRBV19; 11 positions agree with TRBD2. The V and J ends lost 5 bases and 5 bases, in that order; junction bases with no gene match: 5. The germline CDR1 and CDR2 sequences are LNHDA and SQIVND (reference sequence). The CDR3 extends over 15 amino acids. This CDR3 reads CASSRLAGINNEQFF. The CDR3 bases are TGTGCCAGTAGTCGACTAGCGGGAATTAACAATGAGCAGTTCTTC.

The chain recombines TRBV6-1 with TRBJ2-5; D remains ambiguous. Germline CDR1 MNHNS, CDR2 SASEGT. Trimming pared 2 bases from V and 5 bases from J, leaving 24 bases between. The CDR3 has 18 amino acids. The CDR3, as DNA: TGTGCCAGCAGTGAACTCCCCCAAAGACGGTTCCCCTGGGAGACCCAGTACTTC. It encodes CASSELPQRRFPWETQYF.

The V gene is TRBV27, the J gene TRBJ2-3; D ambiguous. The CDR3 contains 14 residues. Germline V gives CDR1 MNHEY, CDR2 SMNVEV (reference sequence). V gave up 4 bases and J gave up 4 bases, with 12 bases separating them. CDR3 protein: CASSSQLLADTQYF. The CDR3 nucleotides are TGTGCCAGCAGTTCCCAACTACTCGCAGATACGCAGTATTTT.

This sequence joins TRBV27 and TRBJ2-1; perhaps TRBD2 as D (5 bases). Trimming shortened V by 8 bases and J by 2 bases, and 16 bases separated the two germline ends. The CDR3 extends over 15 amino acids. Germline V gene sequence: CDR1 MNHEY, CDR2 SMNVEV (reference sequence). CDR3 sequence (DNA): TGTGCCAGCGGCCGGCTGCCCGGGACCTACAATGAGCAGTTCTTC. Protein: CASGRLPGTYNEQFF.